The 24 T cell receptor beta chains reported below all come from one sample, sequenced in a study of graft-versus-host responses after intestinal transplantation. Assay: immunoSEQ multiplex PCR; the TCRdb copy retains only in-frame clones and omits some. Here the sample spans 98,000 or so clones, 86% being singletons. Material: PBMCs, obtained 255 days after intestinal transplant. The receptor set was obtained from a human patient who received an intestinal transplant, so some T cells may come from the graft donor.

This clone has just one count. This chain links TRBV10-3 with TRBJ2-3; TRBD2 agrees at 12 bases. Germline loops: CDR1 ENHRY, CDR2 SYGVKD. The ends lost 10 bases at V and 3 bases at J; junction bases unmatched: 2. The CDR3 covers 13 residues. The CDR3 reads CATGTSGTDTQYF. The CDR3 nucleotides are TGTGCCACCGGGACTAGCGGGACAGATACGCAGTATTTT.

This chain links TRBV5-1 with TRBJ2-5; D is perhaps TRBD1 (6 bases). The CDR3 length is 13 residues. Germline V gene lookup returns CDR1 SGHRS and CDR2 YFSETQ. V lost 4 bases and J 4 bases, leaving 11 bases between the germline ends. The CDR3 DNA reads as TGCGCCAGCAGCGTTCAGGGGATAGAGACCCAGTACTTC. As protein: CASSVQGIETQYF.

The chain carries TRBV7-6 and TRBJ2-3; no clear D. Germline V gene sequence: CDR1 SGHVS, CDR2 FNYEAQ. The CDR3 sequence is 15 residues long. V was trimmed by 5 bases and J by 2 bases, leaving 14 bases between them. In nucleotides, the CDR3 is TGTGCCAGCAGCCTTGTGAGTCGAAACACAGATACGCAGTATTTT. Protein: CASSLVSRNTDTQYF.

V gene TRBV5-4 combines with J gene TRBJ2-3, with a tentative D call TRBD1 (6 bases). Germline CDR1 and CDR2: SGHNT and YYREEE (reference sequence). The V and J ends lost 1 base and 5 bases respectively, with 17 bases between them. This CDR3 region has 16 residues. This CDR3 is CASSLQTGQGGDTQYF. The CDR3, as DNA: TGTGCCAGCAGCTTGCAAACAGGGCAAGGGGGAGATACGCAGTATTTT. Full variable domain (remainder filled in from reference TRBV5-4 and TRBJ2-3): ETGVTQSPTHLIKTRGQQVTLRCSSQSGHNTVSWYQQALGQGPQFIFQYYREEENGRGNFPPRFSGLQFPNYSSELNVNALELDDSALYLCASSLQTGQGGDTQYFGPGTRLTVL.

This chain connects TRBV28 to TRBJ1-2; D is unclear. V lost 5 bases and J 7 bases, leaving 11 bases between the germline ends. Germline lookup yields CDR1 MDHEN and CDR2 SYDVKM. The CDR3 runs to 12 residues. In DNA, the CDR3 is TGTGCCAGCAGTCTAGCGGTGGCTGGCTACACCTTC. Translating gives CASSLAVAGYTF.

CDR3 bases: TGTGCCAGTAGTATTAGTGAGTTTGGCGAGCAGTACTTC. It encodes CASSISEFGEQYF. The J gene is TRBJ2-7, the V gene TRBV19; the D is unclear. Looked up from germline, CDR1 is LNHDA and CDR2 is SQIVND (reference sequence). The V and J ends lost 3 bases and 6 bases respectively, with 12 bases between them. The CDR3 consists of 13 residues.

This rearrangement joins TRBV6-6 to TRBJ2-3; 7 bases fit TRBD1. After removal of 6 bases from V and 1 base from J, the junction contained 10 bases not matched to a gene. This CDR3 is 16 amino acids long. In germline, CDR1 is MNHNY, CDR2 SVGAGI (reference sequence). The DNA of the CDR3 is TGTGCCAGCAGAACAACAGGGGTTGCGGGCACAGATACGCAGTATTTT. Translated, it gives CASRTTGVAGTDTQYF.

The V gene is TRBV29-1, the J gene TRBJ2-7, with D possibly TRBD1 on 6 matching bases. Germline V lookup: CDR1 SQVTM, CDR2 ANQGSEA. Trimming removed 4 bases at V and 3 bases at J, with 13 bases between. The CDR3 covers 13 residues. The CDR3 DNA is TGCAGCGTTGGGATCGGACAGAACTACGAGCAGTACTTC. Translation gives CSVGIGQNYEQYF.

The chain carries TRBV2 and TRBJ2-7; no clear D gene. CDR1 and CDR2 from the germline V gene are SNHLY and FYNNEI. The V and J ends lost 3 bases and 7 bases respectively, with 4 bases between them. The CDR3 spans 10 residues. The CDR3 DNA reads TGTGCCAGCAGTGACAGGGAGCAGTACTTC. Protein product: CASSDREQYF.

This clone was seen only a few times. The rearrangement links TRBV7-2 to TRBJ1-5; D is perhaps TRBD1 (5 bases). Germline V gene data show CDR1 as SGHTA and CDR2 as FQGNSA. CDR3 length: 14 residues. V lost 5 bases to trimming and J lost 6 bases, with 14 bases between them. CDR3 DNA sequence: TGTGCCAGCAGCCCTCTAAGCGACAGTCAGCCCCAGCATTTT. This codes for CASSPLSDSQPQHF.

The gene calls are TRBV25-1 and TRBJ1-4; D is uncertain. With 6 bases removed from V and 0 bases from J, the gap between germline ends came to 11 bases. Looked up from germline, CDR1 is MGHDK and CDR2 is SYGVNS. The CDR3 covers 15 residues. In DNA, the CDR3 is TGTGCCAGCAGAGGAGGGATTGCAACTAATGAAAAACTGTTTTTT. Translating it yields CASRGGIATNEKLFF.

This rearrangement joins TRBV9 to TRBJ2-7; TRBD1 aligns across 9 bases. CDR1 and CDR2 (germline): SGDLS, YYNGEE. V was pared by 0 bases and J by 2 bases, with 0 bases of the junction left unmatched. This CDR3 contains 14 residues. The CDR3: CASSVGQGAYEQYF. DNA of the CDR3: TGTGCCAGCAGCGTAGGACAGGGGGCCTACGAGCAGTACTTC.

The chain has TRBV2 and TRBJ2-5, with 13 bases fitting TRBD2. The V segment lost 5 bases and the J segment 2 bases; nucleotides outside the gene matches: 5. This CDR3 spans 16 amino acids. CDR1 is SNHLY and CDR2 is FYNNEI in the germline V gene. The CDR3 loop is CASSITSGGAQETQYF. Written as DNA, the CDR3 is TGTGCCAGCAGTATAACTAGCGGGGGGGCTCAAGAGACCCAGTACTTC.

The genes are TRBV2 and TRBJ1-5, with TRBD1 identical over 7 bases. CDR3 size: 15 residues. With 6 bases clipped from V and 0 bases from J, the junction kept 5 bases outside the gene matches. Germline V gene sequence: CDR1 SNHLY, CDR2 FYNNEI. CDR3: CASRADRVSNQPQHF. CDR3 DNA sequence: TGTGCCAGCAGAGCCGACAGGGTTAGCAATCAGCCCCAGCATTTT.

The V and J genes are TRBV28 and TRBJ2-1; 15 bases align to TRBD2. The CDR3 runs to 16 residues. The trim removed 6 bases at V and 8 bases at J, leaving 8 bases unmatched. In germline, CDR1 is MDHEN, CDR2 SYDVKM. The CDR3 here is CASRPGLAGGSHEQFF. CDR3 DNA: TGTGCCAGCAGGCCGGGACTAGCGGGAGGTTCGCATGAGCAGTTCTTC.

In DNA form, the CDR3 reads TGCGCCAGCAGAAGATTGGTTTTCACTAATGAAAAACTGTTTTTT. This gives the protein CASRRLVFTNEKLFF. The chain recombines TRBV4-1 with TRBJ1-4; D uncertain. The CDR3 has 15 amino acids. Germline V gene sequence: CDR1 MGHRA, CDR2 YSYEKL. The germline V and J ends were trimmed by 6 bases and 2 bases, with 13 bases remaining between them.

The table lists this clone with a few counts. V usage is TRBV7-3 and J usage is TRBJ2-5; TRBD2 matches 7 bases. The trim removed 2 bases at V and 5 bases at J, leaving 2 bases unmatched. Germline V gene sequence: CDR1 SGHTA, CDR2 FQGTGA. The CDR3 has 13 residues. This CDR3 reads CASSLGSGETQYF. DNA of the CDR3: TGTGCCAGCAGCTTAGGTAGCGGGGAGACCCAGTACTTC.

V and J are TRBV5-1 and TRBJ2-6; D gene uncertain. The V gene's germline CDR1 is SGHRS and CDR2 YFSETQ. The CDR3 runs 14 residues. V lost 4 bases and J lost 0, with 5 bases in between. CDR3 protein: CASSPFSGANVLTF. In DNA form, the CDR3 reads TGCGCCAGCAGCCCATTCTCTGGGGCCAACGTCCTGACTTTC.

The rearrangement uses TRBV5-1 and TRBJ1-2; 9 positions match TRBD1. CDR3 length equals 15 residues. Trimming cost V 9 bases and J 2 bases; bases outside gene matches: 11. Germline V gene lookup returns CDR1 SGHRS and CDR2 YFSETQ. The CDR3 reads CATRPGTGSNYGYTF. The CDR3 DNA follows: TGCGCCACCCGGCCCGGGACAGGGTCCAACTATGGCTACACCTTC.

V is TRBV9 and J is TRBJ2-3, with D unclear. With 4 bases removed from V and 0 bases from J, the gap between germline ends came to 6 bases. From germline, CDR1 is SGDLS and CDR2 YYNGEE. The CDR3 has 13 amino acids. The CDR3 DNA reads TGTGCCAGCAGCACAACTAGCACAGATACGCAGTATTTT. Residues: CASSTTSTDTQYF.

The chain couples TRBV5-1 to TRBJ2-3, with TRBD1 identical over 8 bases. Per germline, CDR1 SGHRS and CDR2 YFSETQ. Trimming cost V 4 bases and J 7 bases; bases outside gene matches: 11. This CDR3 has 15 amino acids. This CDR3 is CASSHSGQGGNTQYF. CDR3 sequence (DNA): TGCGCCAGCAGCCACAGTGGACAGGGAGGAAATACGCAGTATTTT.

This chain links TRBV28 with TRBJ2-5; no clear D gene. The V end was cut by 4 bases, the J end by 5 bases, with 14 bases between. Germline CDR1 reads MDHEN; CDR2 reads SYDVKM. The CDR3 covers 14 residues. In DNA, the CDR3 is TGTGCCAGCAGTTCCCCCGGGTCGCGGGAGACCCAGTACTTC. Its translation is CASSSPGSRETQYF.

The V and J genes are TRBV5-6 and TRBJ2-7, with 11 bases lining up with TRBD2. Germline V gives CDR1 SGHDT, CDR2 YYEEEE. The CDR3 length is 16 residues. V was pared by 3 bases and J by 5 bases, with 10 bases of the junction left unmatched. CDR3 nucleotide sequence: TGTGCCAGCAGCTCCCTAAGGACTAGCGGGCTAGACGAGCAGTACTTC. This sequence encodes CASSSLRTSGLDEQYF.

The DNA of the CDR3 is TGTGCCAGCAGTTTCGCGACTAGCGGGAGGGGTAGGGAGCTGTTTTTT. Translating gives CASSFATSGRGRELFF. This chain connects TRBV27 to TRBJ2-2, with 14 bases aligning to TRBD2. V trimming: 3 bases; J trimming: 9 bases; junction bases outside the gene matches: 6. The CDR3 runs to 16 residues. Germline lookup yields CDR1 MNHEY and CDR2 SMNVEV (reference sequence).